Listed here are 14 T cell receptor beta chains from one sample, sequenced in a study of cytotoxic CD8 clonotypes in ibrutinib-treated CLL. Produced via immunoSEQ multiplex PCR; TCRdb's table is partial and in-frame only. The top ten hold 54% of the sample, which has 25,000 to 30,000 clones, approximately 68% seen once. The material was PBMCs, obtained after 24 months of ibrutinib treatment. The receptor set was obtained from a human donor with chronic lymphocytic leukemia.

J is TRBJ1-2 and V is TRBV5-6; D not certain. The CDR3 spans 12 residues. CDR1 is SGHDT and CDR2 is YYEEEE in the germline V gene. V gave up 4 bases and J gave up 5 bases, with 9 bases separating them. CDR3 protein: CASSPNGYGYTF. For the CDR3, the DNA is TGTGCCAGCAGCCCAAACGGGTATGGCTACACCTTC. The full variable domain, completed using reference TRBV5-6 and TRBJ1-2, is DAGVTQSPTHLIKTRGQQVTLRCSPKSGHDTVSWYQQALGQGPQFIFQYYEEEERQRGNFPDRFSGHQFPNYSSELNVNALLLGDSALYLCASSPNGYGYTFGSGTRLTVV.

V gene TRBV20-1 combines with J gene TRBJ1-2, with D perhaps TRBD1 (6 bases). In germline, CDR1 is DFQATT, CDR2 SNEGSKA (reference sequence). The V end lost 8 bases, the J end lost 7 bases, and 11 bases lay between the germline ends. CDR3 length: 10 amino acids. Written as DNA, the CDR3 is TGCAGTTCAGGGGAGGGTGGCTACACCTTC. This sequence encodes CSSGEGGYTF.

Only one count was recorded for this clone. V and J are TRBV30 and TRBJ1-1; 7 bases agree with TRBD1. CDR3 length: 14 residues. Germline V gene data show CDR1 as GTSNPN and CDR2 as SVGIG (reference sequence). V shed 3 bases, J shed 4 bases, and the junction held 8 bases outside the gene matches. CDR3 DNA sequence: TGTGCCTGGAGGGGGGGACAGAGGCCCACTGAAGCTTTCTTT. Translated: CAWRGGQRPTEAFF.

The chain couples TRBV10-2 to TRBJ1-3; D call uncertain. CDR3 length: 14 residues. The V end was cut by 0 bases, the J end by 4 bases, with 7 bases between. Germline V gives CDR1 WSHSY, CDR2 SAAADI. The CDR3 spells CASSESLGGNTIYF. The CDR3 DNA reads as TGCGCCAGCAGTGAGTCCCTGGGCGGAAACACCATATATTTT.

CDR3 nucleotides: TGTGCCTGGAGTGTTACAGGGGGCGTACGTAACGGGGAGCTGTTTTTT. Its translation is CAWSVTGGVRNGELFF. The chain has TRBV30 and TRBJ2-2, with 9 bases lining up with TRBD1. The CDR3 extends over 16 amino acids. Per the germline V gene, CDR1 is GTSNPN and CDR2 is SVGIG (reference sequence). Losses at the gene ends were 0 bases for V and 7 bases for J; bases not matched to a gene: 9.

The chain combines TRBV5-3 with TRBJ2-5, with D tentatively TRBD1 or TRBD2 (5 bases each). TRBV5-3 is an ORF, and what it does is uncertain. V dropped 0 bases and J dropped 2 bases, with 14 bases sitting between them. CDR3 length: 16 amino acids. The DNA for the CDR3 is TGTGCCAGAAGCTTGGGAGTCCGGGGCAGTCAAGAGACCCAGTACTTC. Amino acids: CARSLGVRGSQETQYF.

This rearrangement joins TRBV5-6 to TRBJ2-1; 13 nucleotides line up with TRBD2. There are 16 residues in the CDR3. V lost 2 bases, J lost 4 bases, and 3 bases stayed unmatched. Germline CDR1 and CDR2: SGHDT and YYEEEE. The CDR3 reads CASSLRTSGGYNEQFF. CDR3 DNA: TGTGCCAGCAGCTTACGGACTAGCGGGGGTTACAATGAGCAGTTCTTC.

The CDR3 DNA reads as TGTGCCAGCAGCTTCACGCAGGCCTCCTACGAGCAGTACTTC. It specifies CASSFTQASYEQYF. The chain uses TRBV7-9 and TRBJ2-7; D is undetermined. CDR1 is SEHNR, CDR2 FQNEAQ, per germline (reference sequence). V lost 3 bases and J 0 bases, leaving 9 bases between the germline ends. The CDR3 totals 14 residues.

J is TRBJ2-3 and V is TRBV18; 7 bases are a match to TRBD1. Germline V gene sequence: CDR1 KGHSH, CDR2 LQKENI. The J segment lost 4 bases and the V segment lost 3 bases, leaving 10 bases of the junction unmatched. CDR3 length: 16 residues. CDR3 sequence reads: CASSPRGQLGSDTQYF. The CDR3 coding sequence is TGTGCCAGCTCACCTAGGGGGCAGTTAGGATCAGATACGCAGTATTTT.

The chain links TRBV7-3 to TRBJ2-7; 7 bases are shared with TRBD1. The CDR3 length is 13 residues. J lost 7 bases, V lost 5 bases, and 8 bases had no gene match. CDR1 and CDR2 from the germline V gene are SGHTA and FQGTGA. In nucleotides, the CDR3 is TGTGCCAGCAGCCTGACCGGGACAGATGAGCAGTACTTC. This encodes CASSLTGTDEQYF. The full variable domain, its missing parts supplied by reference TRBV7-3 and TRBJ2-7, is GAGVSQTPSNKVTEKGKYVELRCDPISGHTALYWYRQSLGQGPEFLIYFQGTGAADDSGLPNDRFFAVRPEGSVSTLKIQRTERGDSAVYLCASSLTGTDEQYFGPGTRLTVT.

The chain carries TRBV19 and TRBJ2-1; tentative D call: TRBD2 (6 bases). Germline V gene data show CDR1 as LNHDA and CDR2 as SQIVND (reference sequence). V was clipped by 5 bases and J by 0 bases, with 14 bases between them. There are 16 residues in the CDR3. The CDR3 reads CASSWVGGLSYNEQFF. CDR3 sequence (DNA): TGTGCCAGTAGTTGGGTGGGGGGTCTCTCCTACAATGAGCAGTTCTTC.

This clone was counted only a few times. The chain uses TRBV7-6 and TRBJ2-5, with D uncertain. The CDR3 runs to 15 residues. CDR1 SGHVS and CDR2 FNYEAQ come from the germline V gene. The germline V and J ends were trimmed by 2 bases and 0 bases, with 10 bases remaining between them. The CDR3 is CASSLNSLNQETQYF. In DNA, the CDR3 is TGTGCCAGCAGCTTAAATAGTCTCAACCAAGAGACCCAGTACTTC.

Points on this clone: At one boundary the junction diverges from the germline segment, which might be a read error. The rearrangement joins TRBV9 to TRBJ2-7; D might be TRBD2 (5 bases). The CDR3 extends over 15 amino acids. The germline gives CDR1 SGDLS, CDR2 YYNGEE. CDR3 coding DNA: TGTGCCAGCAGCGTAGGAGCTTCTAGCTCCAACGAGCAGTACTTC. Translating it yields CASSVGASSSNEQYF.

This clone was counted once. V gene TRBV7-2 combines with J gene TRBJ1-1; D may be TRBD1 (5 bases). This CDR3 has 14 amino acids. CDR1 is SGHTA, CDR2 FQGNSA, per germline. Deletions cut 2 bases from V and 3 bases from J, with 10 bases between. CDR3 sequence reads: CASSLITGDTEAFF. CDR3 sequence (DNA): TGTGCCAGCAGCTTAATAACGGGGGACACTGAAGCTTTCTTT.